This section outlines one T cell receptor beta chain sequence together with its context. This record comes from a study of blood T cell repertoires in COVID-19. Across the study: Acute-phase and convalescent COVID-19 samples originated in the United States, Italy and Spain. PBMCs, B-cell-depleted T cells, or T cells provided the cDNA or gDNA that made up the material.

In the study's own analysis: Nucleated cell counts were estimated from reference gene primer amplification. Data came from immunoSEQ multiplex PCR; TCRdb stores just in-frame clones and leaves some out. That table supplies the V and J calls and clone size; D and trimming were determined from the DNA. The table has about 250,000 clones, about 91% seen once. This TCR was sampled from a man older than 75 with acute or convalescent COVID-19. Sequences were obtained from peripheral blood.

The CDR3 nucleotides read TGTGCCAGCAGTTTGACAGGGGGCCGTGGCTACACCTTC. As protein: CASSLTGGRGYTF. The chain combines TRBV7-2 with TRBJ1-2; 10 nucleotides line up with TRBD1. CDR1 and CDR2 (germline): SGHTA, FQGNSA. Unmatched junction bases numbered 5, after V lost 6 bases and J lost 7 bases. The CDR3 spans 13 residues.